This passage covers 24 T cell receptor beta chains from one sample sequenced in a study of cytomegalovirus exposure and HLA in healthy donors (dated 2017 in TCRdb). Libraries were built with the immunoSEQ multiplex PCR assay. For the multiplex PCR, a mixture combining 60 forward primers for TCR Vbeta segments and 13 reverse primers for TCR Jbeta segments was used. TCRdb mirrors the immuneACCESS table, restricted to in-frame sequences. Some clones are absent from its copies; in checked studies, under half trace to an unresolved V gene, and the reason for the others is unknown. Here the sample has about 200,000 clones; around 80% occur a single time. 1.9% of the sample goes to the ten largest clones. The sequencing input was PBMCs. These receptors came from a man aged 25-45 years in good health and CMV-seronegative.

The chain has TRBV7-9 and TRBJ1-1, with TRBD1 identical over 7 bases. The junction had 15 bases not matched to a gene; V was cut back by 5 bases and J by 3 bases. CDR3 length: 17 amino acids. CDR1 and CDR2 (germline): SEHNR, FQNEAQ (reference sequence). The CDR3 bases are TGTGCCAGCAGCCCGGACGACAGGGCTGGTAGGTACACTGAAGCTTTCTTT. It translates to CASSPDDRAGRYTEAFF.

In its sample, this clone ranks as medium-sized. The CDR3 sequence: CASSPGEVDTQYF. Written as DNA, the CDR3 is TGTGCCAGCAGCCCCGGGGAGGTAGATACGCAGTATTTT. V and J are TRBV6-5 and TRBJ2-3, with a tentative D call TRBD2 (6 bases). Germline lookup yields CDR1 MNHEY and CDR2 SVGAGI. The CDR3 length is 13 residues. The V gene lost 6 bases and the J gene lost 5 bases, with 12 bases spanning the gap.

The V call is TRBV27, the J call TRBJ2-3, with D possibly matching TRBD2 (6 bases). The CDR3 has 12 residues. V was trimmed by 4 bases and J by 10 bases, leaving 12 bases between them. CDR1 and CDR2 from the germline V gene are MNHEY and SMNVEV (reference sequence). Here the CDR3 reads CASSWSGVSQYF. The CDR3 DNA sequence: TGTGCCAGCAGTTGGTCGGGAGTATCGCAGTATTTT.

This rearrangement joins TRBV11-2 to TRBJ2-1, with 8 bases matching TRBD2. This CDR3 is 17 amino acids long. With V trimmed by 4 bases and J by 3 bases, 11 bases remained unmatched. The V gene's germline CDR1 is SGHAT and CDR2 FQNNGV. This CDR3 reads CASSSSGAGGYYNEQFF. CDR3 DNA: TGTGCCAGCAGCTCCTCGGGGGCGGGAGGCTACTACAATGAGCAGTTCTTC.

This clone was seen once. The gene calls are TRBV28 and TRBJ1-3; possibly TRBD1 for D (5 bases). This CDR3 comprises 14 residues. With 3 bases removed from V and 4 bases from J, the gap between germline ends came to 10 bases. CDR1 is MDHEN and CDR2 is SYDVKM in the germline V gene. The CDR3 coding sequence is TGTGCCAGCAGTTTTAGGGGACTGGGAAACACCATATATTTT. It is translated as CASSFRGLGNTIYF.

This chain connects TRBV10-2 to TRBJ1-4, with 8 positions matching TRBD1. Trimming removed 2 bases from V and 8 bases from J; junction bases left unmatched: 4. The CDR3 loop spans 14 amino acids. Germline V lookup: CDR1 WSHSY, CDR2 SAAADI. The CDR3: CASSEDRGREKLFF. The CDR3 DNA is TGCGCCAGCAGTGAGGACAGGGGTCGGGAAAAACTGTTTTTT.

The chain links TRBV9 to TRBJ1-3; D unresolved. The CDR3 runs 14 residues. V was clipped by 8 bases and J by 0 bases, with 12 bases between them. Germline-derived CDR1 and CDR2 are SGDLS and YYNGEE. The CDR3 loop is CASSSSNSGNTIYF. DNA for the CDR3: TGTGCCAGTAGCTCCAGTAACTCTGGAAACACCATATATTTT.

The chain's CDR3 is CASTGGLERSYEQYF. In nucleotides, the CDR3 is TGTGCCAGCACCGGCGGGCTAGAAAGGTCCTACGAGCAGTACTTC. The chain links TRBV5-6 to TRBJ2-7; TRBD2 might be the D (5 bases). Germline loops: CDR1 SGHDT, CDR2 YYEEEE. The germline V and J ends were trimmed by 6 bases and 1 base, with 17 bases remaining between them. The CDR3 is 15 amino acids.

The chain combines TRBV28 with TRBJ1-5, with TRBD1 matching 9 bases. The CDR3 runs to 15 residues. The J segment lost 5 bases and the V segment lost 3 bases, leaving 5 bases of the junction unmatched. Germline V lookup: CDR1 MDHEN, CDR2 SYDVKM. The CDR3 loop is CASSFSTGGYQPQHF. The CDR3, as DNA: TGTGCCAGCAGTTTTAGTACAGGGGGCTATCAGCCCCAGCATTTT.

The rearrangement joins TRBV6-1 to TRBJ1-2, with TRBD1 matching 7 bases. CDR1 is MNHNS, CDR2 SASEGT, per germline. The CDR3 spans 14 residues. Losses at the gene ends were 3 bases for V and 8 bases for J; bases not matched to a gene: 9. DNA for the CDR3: TGTGCCAGCAGTGAGATTGGGACAGTCGAAGGCTACACCTTC. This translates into CASSEIGTVEGYTF.

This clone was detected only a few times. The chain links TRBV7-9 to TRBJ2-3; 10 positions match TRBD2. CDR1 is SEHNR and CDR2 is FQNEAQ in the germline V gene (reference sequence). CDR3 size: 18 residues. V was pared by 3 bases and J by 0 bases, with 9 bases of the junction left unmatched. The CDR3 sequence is CASSFVAGGVTSTDTQYF. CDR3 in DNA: TGTGCCAGCAGCTTCGTAGCGGGAGGTGTAACTAGCACAGATACGCAGTATTTT.

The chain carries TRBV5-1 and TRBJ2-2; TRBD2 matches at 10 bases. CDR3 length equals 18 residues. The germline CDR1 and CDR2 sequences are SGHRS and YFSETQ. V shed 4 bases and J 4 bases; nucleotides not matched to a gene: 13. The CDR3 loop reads CASSPEASGRAITGELFF. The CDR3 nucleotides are TGCGCCAGCAGCCCTGAAGCCAGCGGGAGGGCAATCACCGGGGAGCTGTTTTTT.

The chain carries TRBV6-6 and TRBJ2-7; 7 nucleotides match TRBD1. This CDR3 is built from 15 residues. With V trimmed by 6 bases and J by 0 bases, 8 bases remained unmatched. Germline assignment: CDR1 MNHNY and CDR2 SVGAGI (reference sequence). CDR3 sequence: CASSQGQVPSYEQYF. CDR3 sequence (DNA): TGTGCCAGCAGCCAAGGACAGGTGCCCTCCTACGAGCAGTACTTC.

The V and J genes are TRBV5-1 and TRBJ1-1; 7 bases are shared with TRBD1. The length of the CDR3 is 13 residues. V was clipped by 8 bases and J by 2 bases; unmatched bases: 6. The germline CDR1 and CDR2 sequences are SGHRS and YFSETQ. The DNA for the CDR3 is TGCGCCAGTACCGGGACAGCCAACACTGAAGCTTTCTTT. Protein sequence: CASTGTANTEAFF.

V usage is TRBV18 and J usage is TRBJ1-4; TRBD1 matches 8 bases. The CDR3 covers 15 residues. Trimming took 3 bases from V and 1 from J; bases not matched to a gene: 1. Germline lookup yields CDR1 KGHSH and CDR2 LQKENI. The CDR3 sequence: CASSPTGETNEKLFF. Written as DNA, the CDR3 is TGTGCCAGCTCACCGACAGGGGAAACTAATGAAAAACTGTTTTTT.

The CDR3 DNA reads as TGTGCCTGGAGAGAGTGGAAGAGAGGGAACACTGAAGCTTTCTTT. The encoded protein is CAWREWKRGNTEAFF. V gene TRBV30 combines with J gene TRBJ1-1, with unresolved D. The CDR3 covers 15 residues. CDR1 and CDR2 (germline): GTSNPN, SVGIG (reference sequence). Deletions cut 3 bases from V and 1 base from J, with 15 bases between. Drawing the rest from reference TRBV30 and TRBJ1-1, the complete variable domain is SQTIHQWPATLVQPVGSPLSLECTVEGTSNPNLYWYRQAAGRGLQLLFYSVGIGQISSEVPQNLSASRPQDRQFILSSKKLLLSDSGFYLCAWREWKRGNTEAFFGQGTRLTVV.

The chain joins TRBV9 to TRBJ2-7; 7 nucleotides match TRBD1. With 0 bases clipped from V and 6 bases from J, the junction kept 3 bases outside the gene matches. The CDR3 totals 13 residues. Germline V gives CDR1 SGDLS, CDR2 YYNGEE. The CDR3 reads CASSVGQGSEQYF. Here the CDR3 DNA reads TGTGCCAGCAGCGTAGGACAGGGCTCCGAGCAGTACTTC. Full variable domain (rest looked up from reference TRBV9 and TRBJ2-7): DSGVTQTPKHLITATGQRVTLRCSPRSGDLSVYWYQQSLDQGLQFLIQYYNGEERAKGNILERFSAQQFPDLHSELNLSSLELGDSALYFCASSVGQGSEQYFGPGTRLTVT.

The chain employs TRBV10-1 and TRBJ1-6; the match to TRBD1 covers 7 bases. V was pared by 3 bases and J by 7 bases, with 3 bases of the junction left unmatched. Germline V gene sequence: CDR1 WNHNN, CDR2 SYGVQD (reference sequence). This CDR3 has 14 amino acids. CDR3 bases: TGCGCCAGCAGTGAAGGGACAGTGAATTCACCCCTCCACTTT. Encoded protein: CASSEGTVNSPLHF.

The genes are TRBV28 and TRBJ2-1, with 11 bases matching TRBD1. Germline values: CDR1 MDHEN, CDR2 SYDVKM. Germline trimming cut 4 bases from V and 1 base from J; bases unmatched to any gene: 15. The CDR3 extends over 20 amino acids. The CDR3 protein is CASSSRPGTGGLSSYNEQFF. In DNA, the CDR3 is TGTGCCAGCAGTTCCCGCCCCGGGACAGGGGGTTTATCGTCCTACAATGAGCAGTTCTTC. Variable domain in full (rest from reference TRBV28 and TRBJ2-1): DVKVTQSSRYLVKRTGEKVFLECVQDMDHENMFWYRQDPGLGLRLIYFSYDVKMKEKGDIPEGYSVSREKKERFSLILESASTNQTSMYLCASSSRPGTGGLSSYNEQFFGPGTRLTVL.

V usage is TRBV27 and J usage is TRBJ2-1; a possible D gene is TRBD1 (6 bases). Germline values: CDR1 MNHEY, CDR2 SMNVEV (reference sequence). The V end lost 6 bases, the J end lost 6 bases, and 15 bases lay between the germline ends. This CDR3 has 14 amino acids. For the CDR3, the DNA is TGTGCCAGCAGGGGGGACACCTGGCCCAATGAGCAGTTCTTC. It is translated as CASRGDTWPNEQFF.

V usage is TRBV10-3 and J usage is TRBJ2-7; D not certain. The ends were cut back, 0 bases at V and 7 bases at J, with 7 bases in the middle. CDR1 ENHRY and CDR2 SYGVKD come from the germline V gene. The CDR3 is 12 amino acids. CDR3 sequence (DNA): TGTGCCATCAGTGAGTCAGCGAGTGAGCAGTACTTC. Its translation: CAISESASEQYF.

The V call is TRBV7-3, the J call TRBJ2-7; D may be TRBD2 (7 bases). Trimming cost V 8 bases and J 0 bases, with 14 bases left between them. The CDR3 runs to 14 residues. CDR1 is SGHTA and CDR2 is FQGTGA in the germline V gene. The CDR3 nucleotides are TGTGCCAGCGGACCGGGGGGCAACTCCTACGAGCAGTACTTC. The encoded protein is CASGPGGNSYEQYF.

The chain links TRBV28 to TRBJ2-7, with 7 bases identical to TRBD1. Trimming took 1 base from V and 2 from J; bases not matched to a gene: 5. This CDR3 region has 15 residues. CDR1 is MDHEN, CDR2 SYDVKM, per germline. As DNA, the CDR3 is TGTGCCAGCAGTTTATTTAGGGACAGTACCTACGAGCAGTACTTC. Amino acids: CASSLFRDSTYEQYF.

CDR3 loop: CASSLGDRPNTEAFF. CDR3 sequence (DNA): TGTGCCAGCAGTTTAGGGGACAGACCTAACACTGAAGCTTTCTTT. The chain recombines TRBV27 with TRBJ1-1; 7 nucleotides match TRBD1. The CDR3 sequence is 15 residues long. Germline V gene sequence: CDR1 MNHEY, CDR2 SMNVEV (reference sequence). The V segment lost 2 bases and the J segment 2 bases; nucleotides outside the gene matches: 5.